One sample yielded the 4 T cell receptor beta chains listed below, sequenced in a study of patients and donors after allogeneic stem cell transplantation. TCRdb fed the RT-PCR reads into MiXCR, producing one record per CDR3 protein. The sample lists about a million distinct CDR3 sequences, under 20% occurring once. The specimen was blood, either unsorted or a sorted T cell fraction (not recorded which). These TCRs come from a human donor who was either an allogeneic HSCT recipient or a stem cell or donor lymphocyte infusion donor (not recorded which). It is not recorded whose cells these are; they may come from a transplant donor.

This rearrangement joins TRBV20-1 to TRBJ2-2; TRBD2 aligns across 8 bases. The length of the CDR3 is 14 residues. V lost 4 bases, J lost 5 bases, and 6 bases stayed unmatched. Germline CDR1 is DFQATT and CDR2 is SNEGSKA (reference sequence). The CDR3 is CSAKLAGRTGELFF. The CDR3 nucleotides read TGCAGTGCTAAGCTAGCGGGCAGAACCGGGGAGCTGTTTTTT.

As DNA, the CDR3 is TGCAGTGCCGGACGGATAAACACTGAAGCTTTCTTT. This gives the protein CSAGRINTEAFF. The V gene is TRBV20-1, the J gene TRBJ1-1, with D unclear. The CDR3 covers 12 residues. Trimming left V 6 bases short and J 2 bases short, with 10 bases between. CDR1 and CDR2 from the germline V gene are DFQATT and SNEGSKA (reference sequence).

This clonotype occurred a few times. V is TRBV3-1 and J is TRBJ1-2; TRBD1 might be the D (6 bases). V lost 1 base to trimming and J lost 4 bases, with 16 bases between them. The CDR3 totals 16 residues. Germline lookup yields CDR1 LGHDT and CDR2 YNNKEL (reference sequence). CDR3 nucleotide sequence: TGTGCCAGCAGCCAAGCCGCAGGGGCGGCGAGCTATGGCTACACCTTC. It is translated as CASSQAAGAASYGYTF.

The V gene is TRBV27, the J gene TRBJ2-7; 7 positions agree with TRBD1. The CDR3 contains 14 residues. CDR1 is MNHEY, CDR2 SMNVEV, per germline (reference sequence). Germline trimming cut 6 bases from V and 4 bases from J; bases unmatched to any gene: 9. CDR3 region: CASSQDRAGYEQYF. The CDR3 DNA is TGTGCCAGCAGCCAAGACAGGGCCGGTTACGAGCAGTACTTC.